The present entry profiles one T cell receptor beta chain with its context. The sample comes from a study of blood T cell repertoires in COVID-19. Study information: Collection of acute and convalescent COVID-19 samples took place in the United States, Italy and Spain.

This CDR3 has 15 residues. The germline CDR1 and CDR2 sequences are WSHSY and SAAADI. With V trimmed by 6 bases and J by 7 bases, 12 bases remained unmatched. In the original workflow: Estimated nucleated cell counts came from reference gene primer amplification. Profiled with immunoSEQ multiplex PCR; TCRdb holds only in-frame clones, not every one. V, J and clone size derive from that table, while D and trimming were established from the DNA sequence. The sample yields 150,000 to 200,000 clones, approximately 92% seen once. The origin of this receptor is a man aged 50 to 59 with acute or convalescent COVID-19. The specimen sequenced was peripheral blood. V and J are TRBV10-2 and TRBJ1-5, with TRBD1 identical over 7 bases. The CDR3: CASSPRGVQGQPQHF. The CDR3 DNA follows: TGCGCCAGCAGCCCCAGGGGGGTACAGGGGCAGCCCCAGCATTTT.